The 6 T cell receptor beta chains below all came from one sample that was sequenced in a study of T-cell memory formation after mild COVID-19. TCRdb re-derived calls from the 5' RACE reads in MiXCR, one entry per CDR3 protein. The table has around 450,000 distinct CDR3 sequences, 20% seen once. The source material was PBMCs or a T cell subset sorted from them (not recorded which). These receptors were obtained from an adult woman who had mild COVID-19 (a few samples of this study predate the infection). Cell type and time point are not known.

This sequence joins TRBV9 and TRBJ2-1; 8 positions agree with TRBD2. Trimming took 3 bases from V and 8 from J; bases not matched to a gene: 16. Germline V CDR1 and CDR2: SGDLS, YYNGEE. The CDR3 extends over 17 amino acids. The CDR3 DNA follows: TGTGCCAGCAGCGCGGATACGACCCGGGGGGGACTGGATGAGCAGTTCTTC. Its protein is CASSADTTRGGLDEQFF.

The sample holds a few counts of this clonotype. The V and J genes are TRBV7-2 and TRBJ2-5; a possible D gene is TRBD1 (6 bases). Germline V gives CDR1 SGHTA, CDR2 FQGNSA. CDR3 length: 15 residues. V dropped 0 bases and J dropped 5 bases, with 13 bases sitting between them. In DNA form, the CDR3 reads TGTGCCAGCAGCTTAGCGGCAGGGGATGGGGAGACCCAGTACTTC. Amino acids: CASSLAAGDGETQYF.

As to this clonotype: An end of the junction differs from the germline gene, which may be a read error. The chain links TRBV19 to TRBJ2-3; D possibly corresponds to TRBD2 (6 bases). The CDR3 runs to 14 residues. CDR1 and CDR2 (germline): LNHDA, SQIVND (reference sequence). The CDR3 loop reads CASSIADSTDTQYF. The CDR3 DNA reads TGTGCCAGTAGCATAGCGGATAGCACAGATACGCAGTATTTT.

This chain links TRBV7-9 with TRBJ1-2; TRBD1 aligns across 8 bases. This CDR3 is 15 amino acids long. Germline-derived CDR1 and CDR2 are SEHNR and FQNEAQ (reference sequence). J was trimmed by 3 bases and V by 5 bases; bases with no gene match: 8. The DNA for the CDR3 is TGTGCCAGCAGCCACCCCCCGGGACAGGACTATGGCTACACCTTC. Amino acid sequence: CASSHPPGQDYGYTF.

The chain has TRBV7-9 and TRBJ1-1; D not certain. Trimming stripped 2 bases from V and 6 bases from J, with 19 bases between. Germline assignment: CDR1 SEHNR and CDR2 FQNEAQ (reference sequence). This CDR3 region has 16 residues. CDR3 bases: TGTGCCAGCAGCTTACGGACTGGAGGGAATGGCGCTGAAGCTTTCTTT. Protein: CASSLRTGGNGAEAFF.

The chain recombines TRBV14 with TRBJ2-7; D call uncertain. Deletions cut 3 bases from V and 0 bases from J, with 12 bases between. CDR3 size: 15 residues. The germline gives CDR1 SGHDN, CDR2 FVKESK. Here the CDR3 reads CASSQLYRNSYEQYF. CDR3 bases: TGTGCCAGCAGCCAGCTGTATCGGAACTCCTACGAGCAGTACTTC.